The clone carrying this TCR beta chain was detected only once. Data came from immunoSEQ multiplex PCR; TCRdb stores just in-frame clones and leaves some out. This table has around 73,000 clones, roughly three quarters appearing once. This entry comes from a study of blood T cell repertoires in COVID-19. Unmatched junction bases numbered 3, after V lost 2 bases and J lost 2 bases. The CDR3 is 15 amino acids. Germline CDR1 MNHEY, CDR2 SVGAGI. The chain couples TRBV6-5 to TRBJ2-7; 10 bases are a match to TRBD1. The origin of this receptor is a man aged 70 or older with COVID-19, enrolled during active disease. The sample comprised peripheral blood. This CDR3 reads CASSYRDRGTYEQYF. DNA for the CDR3: TGTGCCAGCAGTTACCGGGACAGGGGAACCTACGAGCAGTACTTC.